The 23 T cell receptor beta chains listed next were all sequenced from one sample in a study of T cell responses to AZD1222 COVID-19 vaccine. Data came from immunoSEQ multiplex PCR; TCRdb stores just in-frame clones and leaves some out. The sample records some 140,000 clones, 93% being singletons. The material sequenced was peripheral blood, taken on day 0 of AZD1222 vaccination. The receptors derive from an adult in good health.

V gene TRBV19 combines with J gene TRBJ2-3; a possible D gene is TRBD2 (6 bases). CDR3 length: 15 residues. Trimming shortened V by 3 bases and J by 5 bases, and 15 bases separated the two germline ends. The germline V gene encodes CDR1 LNHDA and CDR2 SQIVND (reference sequence). CDR3 protein: CASSIAGRGVDTQYF. The CDR3 region has the DNA TGTGCCAGTAGTATCGCGGGGCGGGGTGTAGATACGCAGTATTTT.

The V gene is TRBV11-2, the J gene TRBJ2-5, with D unresolved. This CDR3 comprises 16 residues. V shed 1 base and J shed 2 bases, with 14 bases lying between them. From germline, CDR1 is SGHAT and CDR2 FQNNGV. CDR3: CASSLGDKAYQETQYF. In nucleotides, the CDR3 is TGTGCCAGCAGCTTAGGCGACAAGGCTTATCAAGAGACCCAGTACTTC.

The V gene is TRBV7-9, the J gene TRBJ1-5; D is unresolved. Germline-derived CDR1 and CDR2 are SEHNR and FQNEAQ (reference sequence). This CDR3 has 14 residues. V lost 4 bases, J lost 7 bases, and 14 bases lay in between. The CDR3 region is CASSSDHPGQPQHF. The CDR3 coding sequence is TGTGCCAGCAGCTCGGACCATCCGGGGCAGCCCCAGCATTTT. Based on the CDR3 plus reference TRBV7-9 and TRBJ1-5, the full variable domain is DTGVSQNPRHKITKRGQNVTFRCDPISEHNRLYWYRQTLGQGPEFLTYFQNEAQLEKSRLLSDRFSAERPKGSFSTLEIQRTEQGDSAMYLCASSSDHPGQPQHFGDGTRLSIL.

The chain carries TRBV7-9 and TRBJ1-2; 10 bases match TRBD1. After removal of 5 bases from V and 0 bases from J, the junction contained 3 bases not matched to a gene. CDR1 and CDR2 from the germline V gene are SEHNR and FQNEAQ (reference sequence). CDR3 length: 15 residues. Here the CDR3 reads CASSIGTGANYGYTF. In DNA, the CDR3 is TGTGCCAGCAGCATCGGGACAGGGGCTAACTATGGCTACACCTTC.

The chain recombines TRBV7-2 with TRBJ1-1; D not certain. Germline V gene data show CDR1 as SGHTA and CDR2 as FQGNSA. The germline V and J ends were trimmed by 5 bases and 6 bases, with 16 bases remaining between them. CDR3 length equals 14 residues. The CDR3, as DNA: TGTGCCAGCAGCCCGCAGCAGGCGAAGCCTGAAGCTTTCTTT. It specifies CASSPQQAKPEAFF.

This chain uses TRBV2 with TRBJ1-1, with 9 bases fitting TRBD1. V was clipped by 7 bases and J by 7 bases; unmatched bases: 7. CDR1 and CDR2 from the germline V gene are SNHLY and FYNNEI. The CDR3 has 13 residues. The CDR3 nucleotides read TGTGCCAGCAATCAACAGGGGGCGGGTGAAGCTTTCTTT. It yields the protein CASNQQGAGEAFF.

The rearrangement joins TRBV28 to TRBJ1-1; 7 bases align to TRBD1. The length of the CDR3 is 14 residues. After removal of 5 bases from V and 1 base from J, the junction contained 4 bases not matched to a gene. CDR1 and CDR2 from the germline V gene are MDHEN and SYDVKM. The CDR3 bases are TGTGCCAGCAGTATCGACAGGGAGAACACTGAAGCTTTCTTT. Translated: CASSIDRENTEAFF.

This chain uses TRBV19 with TRBJ1-5; D gene ambiguous. Per the germline V gene, CDR1 is LNHDA and CDR2 is SQIVND (reference sequence). The CDR3 sequence is 13 residues long. V lost 10 bases, J lost 0 bases, and 10 bases lay in between. The CDR3 DNA follows: TGTGCCATATTACGGCCTAGCAATCAGCCCCAGCATTTT. This encodes CAILRPSNQPQHF.

The chain combines TRBV29-1 with TRBJ2-1; 8 bases agree with TRBD2. The ends lost 6 bases at V and 4 bases at J; junction bases unmatched: 8. The CDR3 runs 14 residues. Germline V gene lookup returns CDR1 SQVTM and CDR2 ANQGSEA. The CDR3 region is CSVGRLAGYNEQFF. Written as DNA, the CDR3 is TGCAGCGTGGGGCGGTTAGCGGGATACAATGAGCAGTTCTTC.

The rearrangement uses TRBV6-5 and TRBJ1-1; D is ambiguous. The ends were cut back, 9 bases at V and 4 bases at J, with 18 bases in the middle. Germline-derived CDR1 and CDR2 are MNHEY and SVGAGI. CDR3 size: 14 residues. The CDR3 region is CASFFNFRGTEAFF. The CDR3 bases are TGTGCCAGTTTTTTCAACTTTCGTGGCACTGAAGCTTTCTTT.

The CDR3 nucleotides read TGTGCCAGTAAATCCTTGTCAGGGGAAAGCACTGAAGCTTTCTTT. Protein sequence: CASKSLSGESTEAFF. The rearrangement uses TRBV6-4 and TRBJ1-1, with D possibly TRBD1 on 6 matching bases. CDR1 MRHNA and CDR2 SNTAGT come from the germline V gene. The CDR3 totals 15 residues. Trimming removed 9 bases from V and 4 bases from J, with 21 bases in between.

V gene TRBV5-4 combines with J gene TRBJ1-4; maybe TRBD1 (6 bases). Germline CDR1 is SGHNT and CDR2 is YYREEE (reference sequence). This CDR3 region has 16 residues. V lost 4 bases, J lost 0 bases, and 13 bases lay in between. The CDR3 DNA is TGTGCCAGCAGCCGAGAGGGACAAGCAACTAATGAAAAACTGTTTTTT. Its translation is CASSREGQATNEKLFF.

The J gene is TRBJ1-1, the V gene TRBV9; 10 bases map to TRBD1. The germline gives CDR1 SGDLS, CDR2 YYNGEE. This CDR3 has 16 residues. Unmatched junction bases numbered 11, after V lost 4 bases and J lost 5 bases. The CDR3 DNA sequence: TGTGCCAGCAGCCAACGGGTGGGACAGGGGATTACTGAAGCTTTCTTT. This sequence encodes CASSQRVGQGITEAFF.

The J gene is TRBJ1-2, the V gene TRBV5-1, with 8 bases lining up with TRBD1. CDR3 length equals 15 residues. The trim removed 4 bases at V and 10 bases at J, leaving 15 bases unmatched. Germline V CDR1 and CDR2: SGHRS, YFSETQ. CDR3 region: CASSIGQGRGMSYTF. CDR3 in DNA: TGCGCCAGCAGCATAGGACAGGGACGGGGAATGTCCTACACCTTC.

The chain links TRBV3-1 (or the pseudogene TRBV3-2) to TRBJ2-4; no clear D gene. The CDR3 is made up of 13 amino acids. V was trimmed by 0 bases and J by 6 bases, leaving 6 bases between them. The germline V gene encodes CDR1 LGHDT and CDR2 YNNKEL (reference sequence). As DNA, the CDR3 is TGTGCCAGCAGCCAAGACTCCGGAAACATTCAGTACTTC. Its protein product is CASSQDSGNIQYF.

The V gene is TRBV2, the J gene TRBJ2-7; no definite D call. Germline assignment: CDR1 SNHLY and CDR2 FYNNEI. V gave up 8 bases and J gave up 3 bases, with 11 bases separating them. The CDR3 spans 12 residues. Here the CDR3 DNA reads TGTGCCAGCGGGGAACACAACTACGAGCAGTACTTC. This sequence encodes CASGEHNYEQYF.

V usage is TRBV24-1 and J usage is TRBJ2-1, with TRBD2 matching over 10 bases. With V trimmed by 6 bases and J by 2 bases, 6 bases remained unmatched. This CDR3 comprises 16 residues. Germline V gene sequence: CDR1 KGHDR, CDR2 SFDVKD. The CDR3 coding sequence is TGTGCCACCAGTCATCATAGCGGGGGGACCTACAATGAGCAGTTCTTC. Residues: CATSHHSGGTYNEQFF.

V and J are TRBV6-5 and TRBJ2-6; D ambiguous. The CDR3 runs to 14 residues. Germline V CDR1 and CDR2: MNHEY, SVGAGI. V was pared by 5 bases and J by 0 bases, with 5 bases between. CDR3 amino acids: CASSQYSGANVLTF. The CDR3, as DNA: TGTGCCAGCAGTCAGTACTCTGGGGCCAACGTCCTGACTTTC.

The chain has TRBV7-2 and TRBJ2-5, with TRBD2 identical over 9 bases. Germline CDR1 reads SGHTA; CDR2 reads FQGNSA. The CDR3 runs 15 residues. After removal of 5 bases from V and 4 bases from J, the junction contained 8 bases not matched to a gene. The DNA for the CDR3 is TGTGCCAGCAGCCAAGGACTAGCGTTCGGAGAGACCCAGTACTTC. Residues: CASSQGLAFGETQYF.

The chain recombines TRBV12-3 or TRBV12-4 with TRBJ1-1; 10 bases are shared with TRBD1. The CDR3 is made up of 13 amino acids. V lost 4 bases and J lost 9; bases outside the gene matches: 5. CDR3 nucleotides: TGTGCCAGCAGTTCGGGACAGGGGATTCAAGCTTTCTTT. Translated: CASSSGQGIQAFF.

A few counts support this clone. The V and J genes are TRBV20-1 and TRBJ2-1; no clear D gene. The CDR3 contains 14 residues. Germline V gene data show CDR1 as DFQATT and CDR2 as SNEGSKA (reference sequence). The V end was cut by 3 bases, the J end by 0 bases, with 9 bases between. CDR3 coding DNA: TGCAGTGCTAGTTCGTGGCGCTCCTACAATGAGCAGTTCTTC. Encoded protein: CSASSWRSYNEQFF.

The J gene is TRBJ1-5, the V gene TRBV28; 10 nucleotides line up with TRBD1. CDR3 length: 16 amino acids. Germline loops: CDR1 MDHEN, CDR2 SYDVKM. The ends lost 5 bases at V and 3 bases at J; junction bases unmatched: 7. The CDR3 nucleotides are TGTGCCAGCAGTGCCAGAGGGACAGGGGACAATCAGCCCCAGCATTTT. Protein sequence: CASSARGTGDNQPQHF.

The CDR3 here is CASSLAGGRLSGDGYTF. CDR3 coding DNA: TGTGCCAGCAGCTTAGCGGGGGGGCGGCTCTCGGGCGATGGCTACACCTTC. The genes are TRBV7-8 and TRBJ1-2; D perhaps matches TRBD1 (6 bases). The germline gives CDR1 SGHVS, CDR2 FQNEAQ. This CDR3 has 17 residues. Trimming shortened V by 0 bases and J by 6 bases, and 20 bases separated the two germline ends.